This entry concerns a single TCR beta chain. Its specificity is unknown. The table came from immunoSEQ multiplex PCR; TCRdb's copy has only in-frame clones and leaves some out. The data contain about 130,000 clones, under 90% of them singletons. The sample originates from a study of T cell responses to AZD1222 COVID-19 vaccine. Study-level background: Doses given second, at about 4 or about 12 weeks, were pooled. General study findings and limits: Donors were mostly white British, more females; clonal diversity possibly underestimated.

The sequenced sample was peripheral blood, obtained on day 0 of AZD1222 vaccination. The TCR was taken from an adult in good health.

The CDR3 DNA sequence: TGTGCCAGCAGCCCACGGACAGGGAGCACTGAAGCTTTCTTT. This gives the protein CASSPRTGSTEAFF. The chain carries TRBV21-1 and TRBJ1-1; the listed D gene, TRBD1, was not tested against the DNA. TRBV21-1 counts as a pseudogene. The CDR3 is made up of 14 amino acids.